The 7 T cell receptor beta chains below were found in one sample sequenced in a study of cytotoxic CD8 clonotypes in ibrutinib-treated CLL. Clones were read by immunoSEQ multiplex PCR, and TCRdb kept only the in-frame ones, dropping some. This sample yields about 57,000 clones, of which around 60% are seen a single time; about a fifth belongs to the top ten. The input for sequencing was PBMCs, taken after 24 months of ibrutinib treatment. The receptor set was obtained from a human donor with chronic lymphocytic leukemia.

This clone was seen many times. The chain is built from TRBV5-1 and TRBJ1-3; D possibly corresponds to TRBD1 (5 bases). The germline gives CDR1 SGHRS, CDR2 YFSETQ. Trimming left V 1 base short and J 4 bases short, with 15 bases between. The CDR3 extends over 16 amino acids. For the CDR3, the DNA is TGCGCCAGCAGCTTGATTCAGGGAACACCCGGAAACACCATATATTTT. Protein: CASSLIQGTPGNTIYF. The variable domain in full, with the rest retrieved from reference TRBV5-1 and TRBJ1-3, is KAGVTQTPRYLIKTRGQQVTLSCSPISGHRSVSWYQQTPGQGLQFLFEYFSETQRNKGNFPGRFSGRQFSNSRSEMNVSTLELGDSALYLCASSLIQGTPGNTIYFGEGSWLTVV.

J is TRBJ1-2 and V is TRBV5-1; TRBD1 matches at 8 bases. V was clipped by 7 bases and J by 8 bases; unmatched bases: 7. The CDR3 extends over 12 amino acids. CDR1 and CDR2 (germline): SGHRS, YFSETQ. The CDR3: CASHRTGTGYTF. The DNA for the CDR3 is TGCGCCAGCCATAGGACAGGGACAGGCTACACCTTC.

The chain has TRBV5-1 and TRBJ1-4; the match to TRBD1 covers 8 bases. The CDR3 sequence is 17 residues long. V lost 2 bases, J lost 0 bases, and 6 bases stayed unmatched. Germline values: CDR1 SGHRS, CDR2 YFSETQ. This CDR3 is CASSLQGVISTNEKLFF. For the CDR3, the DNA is TGCGCCAGCAGCTTACAGGGGGTCATTTCAACTAATGAAAAACTGTTTTTT.

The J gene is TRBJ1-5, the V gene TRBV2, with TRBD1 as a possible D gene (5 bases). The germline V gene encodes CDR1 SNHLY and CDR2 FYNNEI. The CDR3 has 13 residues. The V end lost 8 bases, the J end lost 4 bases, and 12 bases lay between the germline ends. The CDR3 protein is CASGWGPNQPQHF. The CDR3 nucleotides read TGTGCCAGCGGGTGGGGCCCTAATCAGCCCCAGCATTTT.

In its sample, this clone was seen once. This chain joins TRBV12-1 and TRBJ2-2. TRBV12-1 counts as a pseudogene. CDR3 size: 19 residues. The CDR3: CASSYNRNHGPMNTGELFF. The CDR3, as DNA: TGTGCCAGCAGCTATAATCGCAACCACGGACCGATGAACACCGGGGAGCTGTTTTTT.

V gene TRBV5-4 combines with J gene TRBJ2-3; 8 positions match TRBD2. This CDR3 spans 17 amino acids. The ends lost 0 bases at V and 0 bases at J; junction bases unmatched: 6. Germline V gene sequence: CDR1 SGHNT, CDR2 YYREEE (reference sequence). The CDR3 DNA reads TGTGCCAGCAGCTTGGAGGTAGCGGGGACTAGCACAGATACGCAGTATTTT. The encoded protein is CASSLEVAGTSTDTQYF. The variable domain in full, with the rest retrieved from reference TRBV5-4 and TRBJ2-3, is ETGVTQSPTHLIKTRGQQVTLRCSSQSGHNTVSWYQQALGQGPQFIFQYYREEENGRGNFPPRFSGLQFPNYSSELNVNALELDDSALYLCASSLEVAGTSTDTQYFGPGTRLTVL.

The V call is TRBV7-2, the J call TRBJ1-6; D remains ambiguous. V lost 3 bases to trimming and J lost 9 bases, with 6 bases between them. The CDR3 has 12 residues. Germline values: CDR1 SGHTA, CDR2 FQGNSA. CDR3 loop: CASSLWGSPLHF. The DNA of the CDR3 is TGTGCCAGCAGCTTGTGGGGTTCACCCCTCCACTTT.